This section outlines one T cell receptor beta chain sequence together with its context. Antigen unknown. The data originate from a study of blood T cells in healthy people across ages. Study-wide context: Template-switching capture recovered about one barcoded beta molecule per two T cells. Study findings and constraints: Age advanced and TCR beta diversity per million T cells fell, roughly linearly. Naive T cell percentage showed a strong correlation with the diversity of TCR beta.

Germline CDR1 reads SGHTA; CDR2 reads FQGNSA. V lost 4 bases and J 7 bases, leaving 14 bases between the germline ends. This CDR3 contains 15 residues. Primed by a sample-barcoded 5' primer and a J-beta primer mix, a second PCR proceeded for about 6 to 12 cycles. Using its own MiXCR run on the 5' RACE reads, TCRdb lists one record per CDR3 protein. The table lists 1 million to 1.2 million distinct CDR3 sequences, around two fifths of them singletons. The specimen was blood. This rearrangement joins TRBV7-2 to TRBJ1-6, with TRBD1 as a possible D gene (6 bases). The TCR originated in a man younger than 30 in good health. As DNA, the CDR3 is TGTGCCAGCAGCTCATCGGGACACGAAAATTCACCCCTCCACTTT. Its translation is CASSSSGHENSPLHF.